This T cell receptor (beta chain) appears in the sequencing data of a study of human T cells and chemical hapten exposure. Ten or more counts support this clonotype. Deletions cut 4 bases from V and 0 bases from J, with 18 bases between. Germline CDR1 is MNHEY and CDR2 is SMNVEV (reference sequence). This CDR3 spans 17 amino acids. Each CDR3 protein is one row after TCRdb ran MiXCR on the RACE reads. The sample consists of approximately 89,000 distinct CDR3 sequences, about 6.3% of them appearing once. Regarding time point: patch test 2, 6 weeks after DPC sensitization. Treatment noted: therapeutic diphenylcyclopropenone sensitization with weekly scalp DPC.

The V and J genes are TRBV27 and TRBJ1-1; tentative D call: TRBD1 (6 bases). Material: whole blood, obtained in connection with sensitization to the hapten diphenylcyclopropenone (DPC). This TCR was sampled from a woman aged 25 to 45 with alopecia areata. Some clones in this sample may be carry-over from other donors' samples. CDR3 protein: CASSYTGAKIMNTEAFF. The CDR3 DNA follows: TGTGCCAGCAGTTATACGGGGGCGAAGATCATGAACACTGAAGCTTTCTTT.